This TCR beta chain was sequenced for a study of blood T cell repertoires in COVID-19. Study-level background: Sites across the United States, Italy and Spain contributed samples from acute and convalescent COVID-19.

In the original workflow: Cell counts per sample came from amplifying reference gene primers. TCRdb's table, derived via immunoSEQ multiplex PCR, lists solely in-frame clones and lacks some. Clone size and the V and J calls come from that table; the DNA yielded D and trimming. This sample yields just over 650,000 clones, of which over 80% are seen a single time; about 0.26% belongs to the top ten. Germline CDR1 is SGHTS and CDR2 is YDEGEE. Losses at the gene ends were 0 bases for V and 2 bases for J; bases not matched to a gene: 2. The CDR3 spans 15 residues. V and J are TRBV5-8 and TRBJ2-7; 10 bases are shared with TRBD2. The sample consisted of peripheral blood. The sequence derives from a woman in her late teens or twenties with acute or convalescent COVID-19. The CDR3 here is CASSLASGGTYEQYF. As DNA, the CDR3 is TGTGCCAGCAGCTTGGCTAGCGGGGGCACCTACGAGCAGTACTTC.